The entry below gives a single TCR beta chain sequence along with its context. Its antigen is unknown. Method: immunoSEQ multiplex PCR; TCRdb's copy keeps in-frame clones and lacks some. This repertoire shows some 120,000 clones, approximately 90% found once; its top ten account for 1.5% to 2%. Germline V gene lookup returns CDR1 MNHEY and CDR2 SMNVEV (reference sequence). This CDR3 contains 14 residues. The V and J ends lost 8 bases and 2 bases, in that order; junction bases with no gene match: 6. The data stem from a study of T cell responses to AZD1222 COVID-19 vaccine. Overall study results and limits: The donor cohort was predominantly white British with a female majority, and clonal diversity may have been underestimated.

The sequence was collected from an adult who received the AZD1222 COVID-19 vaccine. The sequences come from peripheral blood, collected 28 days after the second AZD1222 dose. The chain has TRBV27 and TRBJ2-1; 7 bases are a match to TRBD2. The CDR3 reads CASAGEPAYNEQFF. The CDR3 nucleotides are TGTGCCAGCGCGGGAGAACCCGCCTACAATGAGCAGTTCTTC.